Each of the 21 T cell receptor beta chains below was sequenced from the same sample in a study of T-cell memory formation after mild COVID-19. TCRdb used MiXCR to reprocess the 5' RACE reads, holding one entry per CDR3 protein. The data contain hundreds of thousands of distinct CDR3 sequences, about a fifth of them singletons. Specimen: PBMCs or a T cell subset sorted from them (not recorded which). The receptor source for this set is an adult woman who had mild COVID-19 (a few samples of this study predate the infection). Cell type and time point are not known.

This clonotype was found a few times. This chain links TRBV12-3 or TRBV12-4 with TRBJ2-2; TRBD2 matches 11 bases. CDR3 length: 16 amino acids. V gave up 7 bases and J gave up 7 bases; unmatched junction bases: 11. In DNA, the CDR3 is TGTGCCAGCAAACTCTGGGGGCTAGCGGGAGGCGGGGAGCTGTTTTTT. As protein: CASKLWGLAGGGELFF.

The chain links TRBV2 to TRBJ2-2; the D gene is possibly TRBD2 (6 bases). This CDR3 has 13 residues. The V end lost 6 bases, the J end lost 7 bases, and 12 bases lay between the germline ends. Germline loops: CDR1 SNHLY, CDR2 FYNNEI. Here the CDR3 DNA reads TGTGCCAGCAGACTAGCTGGCGGCGGGGAGCTGTTTTTT. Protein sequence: CASRLAGGGELFF.

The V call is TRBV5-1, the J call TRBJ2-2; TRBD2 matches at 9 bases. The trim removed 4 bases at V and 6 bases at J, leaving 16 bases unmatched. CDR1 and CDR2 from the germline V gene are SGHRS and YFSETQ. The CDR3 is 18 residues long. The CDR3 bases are TGCGCCAGCAGCCGAGCAGGGTCGGCTAGCGGGGAGGCCGGGGAGCTGTTTTTT. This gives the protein CASSRAGSASGEAGELFF.

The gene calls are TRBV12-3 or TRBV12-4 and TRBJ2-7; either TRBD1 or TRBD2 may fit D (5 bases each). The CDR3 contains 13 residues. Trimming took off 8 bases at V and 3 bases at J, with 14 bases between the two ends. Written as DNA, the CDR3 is TGTGCCAGCGGGACGGGTTCTATCTACGAGCAGTACTTC. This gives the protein CASGTGSIYEQYF.

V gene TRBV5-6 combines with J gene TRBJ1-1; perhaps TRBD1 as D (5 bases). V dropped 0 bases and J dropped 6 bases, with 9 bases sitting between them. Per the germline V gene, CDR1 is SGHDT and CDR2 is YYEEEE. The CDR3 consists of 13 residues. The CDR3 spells CASSLAGVPEAFF. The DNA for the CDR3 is TGTGCCAGCAGCTTGGCGGGGGTCCCTGAAGCTTTCTTT.

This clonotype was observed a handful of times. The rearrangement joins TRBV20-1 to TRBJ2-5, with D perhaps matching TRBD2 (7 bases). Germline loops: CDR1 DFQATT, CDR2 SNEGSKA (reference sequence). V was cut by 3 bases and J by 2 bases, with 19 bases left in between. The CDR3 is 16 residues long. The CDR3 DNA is TGCAGTGCTAGCGGGGGGCCGCCCCAAATTCAAGAGACCCAGTACTTC. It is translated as CSASGGPPQIQETQYF.

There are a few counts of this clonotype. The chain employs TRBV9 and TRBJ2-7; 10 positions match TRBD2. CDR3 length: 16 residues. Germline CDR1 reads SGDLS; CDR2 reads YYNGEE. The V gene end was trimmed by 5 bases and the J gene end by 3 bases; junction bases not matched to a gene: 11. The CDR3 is CASSKLRTSGIYEQYF. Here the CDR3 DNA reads TGTGCCAGCAGTAAACTACGGACTAGCGGAATCTACGAGCAGTACTTC. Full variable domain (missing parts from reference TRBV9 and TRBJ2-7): DSGVTQTPKHLITATGQRVTLRCSPRSGDLSVYWYQQSLDQGLQFLIQYYNGEERAKGNILERFSAQQFPDLHSELNLSSLELGDSALYFCASSKLRTSGIYEQYFGPGTRLTVT.

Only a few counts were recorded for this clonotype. The chain's CDR3 is CASSIGGNEAFF. The CDR3 DNA reads as TGTGCCAGTAGTATAGGCGGTAATGAAGCTTTCTTT. This chain links TRBV19 with TRBJ1-1; no definite D call. The CDR3 runs to 12 residues. V lost 1 base and J lost 7, with 7 bases in between. Germline V gives CDR1 LNHDA, CDR2 SQIVND (reference sequence).

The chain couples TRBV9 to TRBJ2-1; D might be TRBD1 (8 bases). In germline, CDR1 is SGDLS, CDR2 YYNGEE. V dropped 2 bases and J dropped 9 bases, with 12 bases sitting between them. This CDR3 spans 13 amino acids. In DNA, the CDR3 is TGTGCCAGCAGCGTGGGGGGGACAGGTGAGCAGTTCTTC. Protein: CASSVGGTGEQFF. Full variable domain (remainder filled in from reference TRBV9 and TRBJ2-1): DSGVTQTPKHLITATGQRVTLRCSPRSGDLSVYWYQQSLDQGLQFLIQYYNGEERAKGNILERFSAQQFPDLHSELNLSSLELGDSALYFCASSVGGTGEQFFGPGTRLTVL.

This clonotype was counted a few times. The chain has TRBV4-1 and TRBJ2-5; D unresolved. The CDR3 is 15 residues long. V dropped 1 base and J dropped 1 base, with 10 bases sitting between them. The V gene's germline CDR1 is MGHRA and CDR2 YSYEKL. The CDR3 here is CASSQVRHPQETQYF. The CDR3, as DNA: TGCGCCAGCAGCCAAGTCCGACACCCCCAAGAGACCCAGTACTTC.

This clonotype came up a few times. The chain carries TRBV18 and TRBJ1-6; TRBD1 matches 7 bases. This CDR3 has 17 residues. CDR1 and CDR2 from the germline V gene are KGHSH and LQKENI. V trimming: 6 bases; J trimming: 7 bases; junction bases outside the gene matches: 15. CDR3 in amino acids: CASSRLPSGTENSPLHF. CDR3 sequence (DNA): TGTGCCAGCTCGCGTCTACCGTCAGGGACAGAGAATTCACCCCTCCACTTT.

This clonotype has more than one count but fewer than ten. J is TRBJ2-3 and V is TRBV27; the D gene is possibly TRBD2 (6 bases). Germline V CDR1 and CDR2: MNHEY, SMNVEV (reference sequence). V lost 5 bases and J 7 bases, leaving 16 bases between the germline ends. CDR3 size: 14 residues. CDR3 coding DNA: TGTGCCAGCAGTCCCCGGGACTTATGGCATACGCAGTATTTT. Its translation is CASSPRDLWHTQYF.

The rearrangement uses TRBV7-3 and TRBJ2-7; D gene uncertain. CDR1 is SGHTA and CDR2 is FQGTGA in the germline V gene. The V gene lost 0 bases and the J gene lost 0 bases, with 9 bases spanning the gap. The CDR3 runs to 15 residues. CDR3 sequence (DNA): TGTGCCAGCAGCTTAACGCACTCAAGCTCCTACGAGCAGTACTTC. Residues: CASSLTHSSSYEQYF.

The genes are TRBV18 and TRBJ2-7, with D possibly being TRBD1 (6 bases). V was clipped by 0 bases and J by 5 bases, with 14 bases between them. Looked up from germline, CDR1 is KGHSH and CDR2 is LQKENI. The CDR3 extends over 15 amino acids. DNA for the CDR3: TGTGCCAGCTCACCACCCTTGGGGGCGGTCGACGAGCAGTACTTC. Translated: CASSPPLGAVDEQYF. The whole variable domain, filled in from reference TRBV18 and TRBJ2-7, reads NAGVMQNPRHLVRRRGQEARLRCSPMKGHSHVYWYRQLPEEGLKFMVYLQKENIIDESGMPKERFSAEFPKEGPSILRIQQVVRGDSAAYFCASSPPLGAVDEQYFGPGTRLTVT.

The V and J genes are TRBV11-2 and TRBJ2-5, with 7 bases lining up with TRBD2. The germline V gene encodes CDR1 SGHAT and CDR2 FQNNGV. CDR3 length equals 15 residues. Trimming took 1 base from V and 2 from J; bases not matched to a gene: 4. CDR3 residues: CASSLVGGSQETQYF. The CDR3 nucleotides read TGTGCCAGCAGCTTAGTGGGAGGGTCGCAAGAGACCCAGTACTTC. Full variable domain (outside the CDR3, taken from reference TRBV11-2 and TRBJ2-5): EAGVAQSPRYKIIEKRQSVAFWCNPISGHATLYWYQQILGQGPKLLIQFQNNGVVDDSQLPKDRFSAERLKGVDSTLKIQPAKLEDSAVYLCASSLVGGSQETQYFGPGTRLLVL.

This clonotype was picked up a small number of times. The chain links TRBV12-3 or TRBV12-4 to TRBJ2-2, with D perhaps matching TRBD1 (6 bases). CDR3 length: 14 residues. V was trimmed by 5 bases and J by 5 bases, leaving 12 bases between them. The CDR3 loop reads CASSTNDRTGELFF. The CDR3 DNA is TGTGCCAGCAGTACTAACGACAGGACCGGGGAGCTGTTTTTT.

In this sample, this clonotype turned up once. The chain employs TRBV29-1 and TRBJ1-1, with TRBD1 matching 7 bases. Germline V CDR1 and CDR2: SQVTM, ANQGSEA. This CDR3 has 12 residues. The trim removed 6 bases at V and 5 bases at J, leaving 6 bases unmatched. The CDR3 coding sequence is TGCAGCGTATACAGACAGGGAACTGAAGCTTTCTTT. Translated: CSVYRQGTEAFF.

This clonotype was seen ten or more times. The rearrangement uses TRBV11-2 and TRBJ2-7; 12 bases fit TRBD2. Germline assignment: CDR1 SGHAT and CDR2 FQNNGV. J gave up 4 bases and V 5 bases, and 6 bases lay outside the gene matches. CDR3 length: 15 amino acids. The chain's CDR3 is CASSRTSGKLYEQYF. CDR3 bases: TGTGCCAGCAGCCGGACTAGCGGGAAGTTGTACGAGCAGTACTTC.

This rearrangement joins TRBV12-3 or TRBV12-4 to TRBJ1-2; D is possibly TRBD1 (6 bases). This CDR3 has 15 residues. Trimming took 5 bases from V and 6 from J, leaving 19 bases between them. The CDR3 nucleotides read TGTGCCAGCAGTAAGAAGACAGGCCCCGCGGATGGCTACACCTTC. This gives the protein CASSKKTGPADGYTF.

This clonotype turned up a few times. In nucleotides, the CDR3 is TGTGCCAGCAGCGCTAGCGGGAGTCTTGGTATGCTTTACAATGAGCAGTTCTTC. Translation: CASSASGSLGMLYNEQFF. The V gene is TRBV11-3, the J gene TRBJ2-1; TRBD2 aligns across 10 bases. The CDR3 has 18 residues. Germline trimming cut 5 bases from V and 4 bases from J; bases unmatched to any gene: 14. The V gene's germline CDR1 is SGHNT and CDR2 YENEEA.

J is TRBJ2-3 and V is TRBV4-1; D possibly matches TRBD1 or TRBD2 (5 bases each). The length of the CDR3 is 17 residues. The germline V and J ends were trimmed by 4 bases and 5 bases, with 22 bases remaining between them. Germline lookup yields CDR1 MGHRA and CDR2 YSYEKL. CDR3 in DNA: TGCGCCAGCAGCCGCAACCGGGCCCGGGACCCTAGAGATACGCAGTATTTT. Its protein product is CASSRNRARDPRDTQYF.